This passage covers 14 T cell receptor beta chains from one sample sequenced in a study of radiotherapy plus CTLA-4 blockade in lung cancer. Sequencing used immunoSEQ multiplex PCR; TCRdb keeps in-frame clones, though not all of them. The data contain some 41,000 clones, 60% to 70% of them seen just once; the ten biggest clones take up about 23%. The source material was peripheral blood, sampled from a patient treated with radiotherapy plus ipilimumab. Receptors originate from a human donor with non-small cell lung cancer who had a partial response to radiotherapy plus ipilimumab.

This rearrangement joins TRBV7-2 to TRBJ2-2; 13 positions match TRBD2. Germline assignment: CDR1 SGHTA and CDR2 FQGNSA. The ends lost 5 bases at V and 6 bases at J; junction bases unmatched: 3. The length of the CDR3 is 15 residues. The CDR3 DNA reads TGTGCCAGCAGCCAACTAGCGGGGGGGCCCGGGGAGCTGTTTTTT. Its translation is CASSQLAGGPGELFF.

This clone came up a few times. CDR3 sequence reads: CSVEDRRASGANVLTF. The CDR3 nucleotides are TGCAGCGTTGAAGATCGGCGGGCCTCTGGGGCCAACGTCCTGACTTTC. This chain joins TRBV29-1 and TRBJ2-6, with D possibly TRBD2 on 5 matching bases. Germline CDR1 SQVTM, CDR2 ANQGSEA. The CDR3 runs to 16 residues. V gave up 0 bases and J gave up 0 bases, with 9 bases separating them.

The V call is TRBV6-5, the J call TRBJ2-7; no definite D call. The CDR3 spans 13 residues. The V gene's germline CDR1 is MNHEY and CDR2 SVGAGI. Trimming stripped 2 bases from V and 3 bases from J, with 8 bases between. In nucleotides, the CDR3 is TGTGCCAGCAGTTACGGGCCTCACTACGAGCAGTACTTC. It is translated as CASSYGPHYEQYF.

The chain has TRBV11-3 and TRBJ1-1; TRBD1 might be the D (5 bases). Germline values: CDR1 SGHNT, CDR2 YENEEA. With 1 base removed from V and 0 bases from J, the gap between germline ends came to 6 bases. The length of the CDR3 is 14 residues. CDR3 coding DNA: TGTGCCAGCAGCTTAGGGGGCCTGAACACTGAAGCTTTCTTT. Residues: CASSLGGLNTEAFF.

V and J are TRBV5-1 and TRBJ1-5; TRBD1 is a possible D gene (6 bases). Between the trimmed V and J ends, which lost 0 bases and 3 bases, there was a span of 10 bases. CDR3 length: 15 amino acids. The germline V gene encodes CDR1 SGHRS and CDR2 YFSETQ. CDR3 in amino acids: CASSLGGQINQPQHF. The CDR3 nucleotides read TGCGCCAGCAGCTTGGGGGGACAAATCAATCAGCCCCAGCATTTT.

The rearrangement links TRBV5-1 to TRBJ1-2; 7 bases fit TRBD1. CDR1 and CDR2 (germline): SGHRS, YFSETQ. With 4 bases clipped from V and 5 bases from J, the junction kept 8 bases outside the gene matches. The CDR3 runs 14 residues. The CDR3 DNA is TGCGCCAGCAGCAGGGGACAGCCCCAGTATGGCTACACCTTC. Its protein product is CASSRGQPQYGYTF.

In this sample, this clone turned up a few times. V and J are TRBV6-6 and TRBJ2-6, with D possibly matching TRBD1 (6 bases). V lost 2 bases and J 2 bases, leaving 10 bases between the germline ends. The CDR3 runs 16 residues. Germline CDR1 reads MNHNY; CDR2 reads SVGAGI (reference sequence). The CDR3 nucleotides read TGTGCCAGCAGTTACAGAAGGGGGACTGGGGCCAACGTCCTGACTTTC. As protein: CASSYRRGTGANVLTF.

CDR3 in DNA: TGTGCCTGGGAACCAGGGGGAGAGACCCAGTACTTC. Protein sequence: CAWEPGGETQYF. The gene calls are TRBV30 and TRBJ2-5, with 7 bases aligning to TRBD1. Trimming took 5 bases from V and 4 from J; bases not matched to a gene: 4. The CDR3 consists of 12 residues. The germline CDR1 and CDR2 sequences are GTSNPN and SVGIG (reference sequence).

This chain connects TRBV7-9 to TRBJ2-3; D remains ambiguous. CDR3 size: 11 residues. Germline V gene lookup returns CDR1 SEHNR and CDR2 FQNEAQ (reference sequence). The V gene lost 8 bases and the J gene lost 2 bases, with 5 bases spanning the gap. In DNA form, the CDR3 reads TGTGCCAGCGGCCACACAGATACGCAGTATTTT. This translates into CASGHTDTQYF.

The V call is TRBV19, the J call TRBJ2-5; the D gene is possibly TRBD2 (5 bases). The CDR3 covers 14 residues. Germline CDR1 reads LNHDA; CDR2 reads SQIVND (reference sequence). Trimming removed 8 bases from V and 0 bases from J, with 13 bases in between. The CDR3 region is CASASGPYQETQYF. The CDR3 nucleotides are TGTGCCAGTGCGAGCGGTCCGTACCAAGAGACCCAGTACTTC.

The rearrangement links TRBV18 to TRBJ1-3; 8 bases are a match to TRBD1. Germline V gene data show CDR1 as KGHSH and CDR2 as LQKENI. The CDR3 totals 16 residues. Trimming cost V 3 bases and J 2 bases; bases outside gene matches: 6. CDR3 in amino acids: CASSPDRGRTGNTIYF. As DNA, the CDR3 is TGTGCCAGCTCACCTGACAGGGGTCGGACTGGAAACACCATATATTTT.

The V gene is TRBV7-2, the J gene TRBJ2-3; 8 bases agree with TRBD2. V was pared by 5 bases and J by 4 bases, with 11 bases of the junction left unmatched. The CDR3 is made up of 16 amino acids. Germline CDR1 and CDR2: SGHTA and FQGNSA. The CDR3 protein is CASSQIGRASADTQYF. The CDR3 DNA reads as TGTGCCAGCAGCCAGATCGGGAGGGCAAGTGCAGATACGCAGTATTTT. Combining the CDR3 with reference TRBV7-2 and TRBJ2-3 gives the whole variable domain GAGVSQSPSNKVTEKGKDVELRCDPISGHTALYWYRQSLGQGLEFLIYFQGNSAPDKSGLPSDRFSAERTGGSVSTLTIQRTQQEDSAVYLCASSQIGRASADTQYFGPGTRLTVL.

This clone was observed a handful of times. The chain has TRBV7-2 and TRBJ1-6; D is possibly TRBD1 (6 bases). The CDR3 consists of 19 residues. Germline values: CDR1 SGHTA, CDR2 FQGNSA. With 5 bases removed from V and 2 bases from J, the gap between germline ends came to 22 bases. DNA for the CDR3: TGTGCCAGCAGCCGCCCTCCCGGGACACCCGTCGCCTATAATTCACCCCTCCACTTT. Its translation: CASSRPPGTPVAYNSPLHF.

This sequence joins TRBV5-4 and TRBJ1-1; no clear D. The germline V and J ends were trimmed by 0 bases and 5 bases, with 14 bases remaining between them. The V gene's germline CDR1 is SGHNT and CDR2 YYREEE (reference sequence). The CDR3 length is 15 residues. The CDR3 coding sequence is TGTGCCAGCAGCTTGGGGGCCGGGAGGAGGACTGAAGCTTTCTTT. This codes for CASSLGAGRRTEAFF.